Listed below are T cell receptor beta chains from one sample, sequenced in a study of T cells in Graves' hyperthyroidism and ophthalmopathy. TCRdb re-analysed the multiplex PCR reads in MiXCR, keeping a single row per CDR3 protein. This table has 600,000 to 750,000 distinct CDR3 sequences, roughly 17% appearing once. Specimen: blood. These receptors were collected from a man aged 45-60 years with Graves' hyperthyroidism. The CDR3 runs from the conserved cysteine through the conserved F or W. The order of the fields is clone size, D gene, V gene, J gene, CDR3 DNA, CDR3 protein. The D gene is left open where the match is weak. Only part of the rows carry a size: once, few, many, or a class if the clone is expanded.

>-|TRBD1|TRBV27|TRBJ1-6
TGTGCCAGCAGTTTTGACAGGGGCTCCTATAATTTACCCCTCCACTTT
CASSFDRGSYNLPLHF
>many|TRBD2|TRBV28|TRBJ2-1
TGTGCCAGCAGATATAGCGGGGCTTCCTACAATGAGCAGTTCTTC
CASRYSGASYNEQFF
>-|TRBD1|TRBV7-6|TRBJ2-7
TGTGCCAGCAGCTTAGGGAGCGGGACAGGGATTCACGAGCAGTACTTC
CASSLGSGTGIHEQYF
>many|TRBD2|TRBV9|TRBJ2-5
TGTGCCAGCAGTTATGACCTCGGGACTAGCGGGAGTTCGAAGACCCAGTACTTC
CASSYDLGTSGSSKTQYF
>-|-|TRBV28|TRBJ1-2
TGTGCCAGCACTCCTGGACAGATTATGTATGGCTACACCTTC
CASTPGQIMYGYTF
>many|TRBD2|TRBV6-1|TRBJ2-5
TGTGCCAGCAGTCCCGGGACTAGCGGGTTCCAAGAGACCCAGTACTTC
CASSPGTSGFQETQYF
>many|-|TRBV24-1|TRBJ2-5
TGTGCCACCAGGCGGAACAGTCAAGAGACCCAGTACTTC
CATRRNSQETQYF
>many|-|TRBV12-3/TRBV12-4|TRBJ1-5
TGTGCCAGCAGTGCTGCTGGAGGGAGGCCCCAGCATTTT
CASSAAGGRPQHF
>-|TRBD1|TRBV29-1|TRBJ2-6
TGCAGCGTTGGGGGACAGGGTGACTATGGCGTCCTGACTTTC
CSVGGQGDYGVLTF
>-|TRBD2|TRBV6-2/TRBV6-3|TRBJ2-1
TGTGCCAGCAGTTTTTCCTCGGGACTAGCGGGAGGGCCGAGGAATGAGCAGTTCTTC
CASSFSSGLAGGPRNEQFF
>few|-|TRBV18|TRBJ2-4
TGTGCCAGCTCACCACCCTCAGGGTTAGCCAAAAACATTCAGTACTTC
CASSPPSGLAKNIQYF
>-|-|TRBV3-1|TRBJ2-5
TGTGCCAGCAGTCGCGGGACGAAACAAGAGACCCAGTACTTC
CASSRGTKQETQYF
>many|-|TRBV2|TRBJ2-1
TGTGCCAGTATACGGGGGATACAGGTTGGGTACAATGAGCAGTTCTTC
CASIRGIQVGYNEQFF
>once|-|TRBV4-1|TRBJ2-3
TGCGCCAGCAGCCAAGCGCTAGATACAGATACGCAGTATTTT
CASSQALDTDTQYF
>many|TRBD1|TRBV12-3/TRBV12-4|TRBJ1-2
TGTGCCAGCAGTCCAGGCACAGGGGGCGTCTATGGCTACACCTTC
CASSPGTGGVYGYTF
>many|-|TRBV3-1|TRBJ1-3
TGTGCCAGCAGCCCGCTTTCCTCTGGAAACACCATATATTTT
CASSPLSSGNTIYF
>-|-|TRBV5-4|TRBJ2-1
TGTGCCAGCAGCTTGGGCGCGGGCGGACTCAATGAGCAGTTCTTC
CASSLGAGGLNEQFF
>many|TRBD1|TRBV2|TRBJ1-5
TGTGCCAGCAGTGGACAGGGGTTACATCAGCCCCAGCATTTT
CASSGQGLHQPQHF
>many|TRBD2|TRBV5-5|TRBJ2-5
TGTGCCAGCAGCGAGACTAGCGGGAGGCATGGAGAGACCCAGTACTTC
CASSETSGRHGETQYF
>many|TRBD2|TRBV2|TRBJ2-5
TGTGCCAGCATAATCGACCAGCGGGAGTTTTTTAGGAAGGAGACCCAGTACTTC
CASIIDQREFFRKETQYF
>once|-|TRBV10-3|TRBJ2-7
TGTGCCATCAGTGACTACGAGGGCAGCTACGAGCAGTACTTC
CAISDYEGSYEQYF
>many|TRBD1|TRBV11-2|TRBJ1-2
TGTGCCAGCAGCTCCATCAGTGGCAGGGGGAGGCTTACGAAAGGCTACACCTTC
CASSSISGRGRLTKGYTF
>many|-|TRBV5-1|TRBJ2-7
TGCGCCAGCAGCTTCGGCCGGAGGCCCTACGAGCAGTACTTC
CASSFGRRPYEQYF
>-|TRBD1|TRBV3-1|TRBJ2-2
TGTGCCAGCAGCCACGTCGACAGGGGAAGCGCCGGGGAGCTGTTTTTT
CASSHVDRGSAGELFF
>few|TRBD1|TRBV28|TRBJ1-2
TGTGCCAGTATTGCCCCAGGGGGGGATGGCTACACCTTC
CASIAPGGDGYTF
>-|-|TRBV20-1|TRBJ2-7
TGCAGTGCCCGAAAGGACCTGACCTACGAGCAGTACTTC
CSARKDLTYEQYF
>-|-|TRBV14|TRBJ2-5
TGTGCCAGCAGCCAAAGACTAGGGAGGGAGACCCAGTACTTC
CASSQRLGRETQYF
>few|-|TRBV19|TRBJ1-1
TGTGCCAGTAAGGCGAACACTGAAGCTTTCTTT
CASKANTEAFF
>many|-|TRBV4-2|TRBJ1-1
TGTGCCAGCAGCCATGCGGGGGATCGGGGGTTGAACACTGAAGCTTTCTTT
CASSHAGDRGLNTEAFF
>-|-|TRBV3-1|TRBJ2-1
TGTGCCAGCAGCCCCCTATGGGGAGAGCAGTTCTTC
CASSPLWGEQFF
>many|-|TRBV27|TRBJ2-1
TGTGCCAGCAGTTTAAGTAGCGCGAGCTCCTACAATGAGCAGTTCTTC
CASSLSSASSYNEQFF
>-|-|TRBV5-1|TRBJ1-1
TGCGCCAGCAGCAAATCAACAGAGAACACTGAAGCTTTCTTT
CASSKSTENTEAFF